Here is one TCR beta chain with its context. This specimen comes from a study of blood T cells in healthy people across ages. Through a sample-barcoded 5' primer and a J-beta primer mix, a second PCR was run for roughly 6 to 12 cycles. TCRdb redid the calling of the 5' RACE reads with MiXCR, one entry per CDR3 protein. The sample includes over 600,000 distinct CDR3 sequences, about 45% of them seen just once. Germline values: CDR1 SNHLY, CDR2 FYNNEI. V was trimmed by 6 bases and J by 5 bases, leaving 11 bases between them. The CDR3 has 13 amino acids. Material: blood. This sequence originates from a man older than 75 in good health. The rearrangement uses TRBV2 and TRBJ2-1; no clear D gene. This CDR3 reads CASSLERNNEQFF. DNA for the CDR3: TGTGCCAGCAGCCTGGAACGAAACAATGAGCAGTTCTTC. The full variable domain, in which reference TRBV2 and TRBJ2-1 provide the parts outside the CDR3, is EPEVTQTPSHQVTQMGQEVILRCVPISNHLYFYWYRQILGQKVEFLVSFYNNEISEKSEIFDDQFSVERPDGSNFTLKIRSTKLEDSAMYFCASSLERNNEQFFGPGTRLTVL.